The TCR beta chain under discussion was sequenced for a study of early T cells in non-severe SARS-CoV-2 infection. General study results and limits: Using VDJdb, the matching emphasized anti-spike CD8 responses while missing private and CD4 specificities.

The table lists this clonotype with many counts. Its antigen remains unidentified. Germline values: CDR1 LGHNT, CDR2 FRNRAP. Trimming took off 2 bases at V and 5 bases at J, with 6 bases between the two ends. This CDR3 region has 12 residues. Each CDR3 protein gets one entry after TCRdb re-called the 5' RACE reads with MiXCR. Of fewer than 45,000 distinct CDR3 sequences detected, 8% to 10% appear once; the ten largest clones hold 9.5% to 15%. The receptor was derived from an adult who was a healthcare worker with PCR-confirmed SARS-CoV-2 infection or an uninfected control (not recorded which). The chain is built from TRBV12-5 and TRBJ1-1; D not certain. The material sequenced was whole blood. The CDR3 loop is CASGLMGTEAFF. The CDR3 coding sequence is TGTGCTAGTGGTTTGATGGGTACTGAAGCTTTCTTT.